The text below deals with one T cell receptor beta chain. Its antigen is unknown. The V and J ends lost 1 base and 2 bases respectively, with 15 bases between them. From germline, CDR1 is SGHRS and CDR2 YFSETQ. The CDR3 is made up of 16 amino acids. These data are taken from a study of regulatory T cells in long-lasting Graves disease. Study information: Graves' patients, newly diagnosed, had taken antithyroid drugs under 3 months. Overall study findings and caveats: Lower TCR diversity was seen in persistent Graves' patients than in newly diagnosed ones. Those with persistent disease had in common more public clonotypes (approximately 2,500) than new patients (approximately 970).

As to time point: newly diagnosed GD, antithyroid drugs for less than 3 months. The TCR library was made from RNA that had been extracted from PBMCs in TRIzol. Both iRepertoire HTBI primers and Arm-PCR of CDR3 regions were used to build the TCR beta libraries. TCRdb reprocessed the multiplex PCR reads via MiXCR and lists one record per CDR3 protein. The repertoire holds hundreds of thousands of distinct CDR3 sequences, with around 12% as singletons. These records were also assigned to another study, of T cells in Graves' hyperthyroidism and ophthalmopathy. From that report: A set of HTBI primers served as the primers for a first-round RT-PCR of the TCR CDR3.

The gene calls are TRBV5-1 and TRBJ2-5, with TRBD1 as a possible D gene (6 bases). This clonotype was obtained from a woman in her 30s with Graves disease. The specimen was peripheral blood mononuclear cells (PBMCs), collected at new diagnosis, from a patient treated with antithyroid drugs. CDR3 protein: CASSLQGPGSQETQYF. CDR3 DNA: TGCGCCAGCAGCTTGCAGGGGCCGGGATCACAAGAGACCCAGTACTTC. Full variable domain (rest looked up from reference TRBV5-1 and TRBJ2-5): KAGVTQTPRYLIKTRGQQVTLSCSPISGHRSVSWYQQTPGQGLQFLFEYFSETQRNKGNFPGRFSGRQFSNSRSEMNVSTLELGDSALYLCASSLQGPGSQETQYFGPGTRLLVL.